The rows below give T cell receptor delta chains drawn from one sample of a study of gamma-delta T cells after stem cell transplantation. TCRdb re-called the RT-PCR reads through CATT. The table lists about 15,000 delta-chain clones, almost 9.5% of them singletons. Material: gamma-delta T cells. The receptors come from a human donor. It is not recorded whose cells these are; they may come from a transplant donor. CDR3s include the opening cysteine and the closing phenylalanine or tryptophan. Fields, in order: D gene, clone size, V gene, J gene, CDR3 DNA, CDR3 protein. A D gene is named only where the DNA matches it firmly. Size tells how often a clone was seen (once, few, many) or the class of an expanded clone, and some rows leave it out.

>TRDD3|NA|TRDV2|TRDJ1
TGTGCCTGTGATACCCTCTCGCGGGGGATTGATTGCTCCACCGATAACCTCATCTTT
CACDTLSRGIDCSTDNLIF
>TRDD3|many|TRDV2|TRDJ1
TGTGCCTGTGACACAAGAACTGGGGGAGTGCCATCGTACACCGATAAACTCATCTTT
CACDTRTGGVPSYTDKLIF
>TRDD2|NA|TRDV2|TRDJ1
TGTGCCTGTGACCAACTTCCTATCGGGGCCTCGTGGACCTACACCGATACACTCATCTTT
CACDQLPIGASWTYTDTLIF
>NA|many|TRDV2|TRDJ1
TGTGCCTGTGACACCCGCGGGTCCGCCCGTGACACCGATAAACTCATCTTT
CACDTRGSARDTDKLIF
>TRDD3|NA|TRDV3|TRDJ1
TGTGCCTCAGGGGACTCTACTCCGACTGGGGTGATGGCCAACACCGATACACTCATCTTT
CASGDSTPTGVMANTDTLIF
>TRDD3|many|TRDV2|TRDJ1
TGTGCCTGTGACCCCATTCTAGGCCGGGGGATACAGGGCGATAAACTCATCTTT
CACDPILGRGIQGDKLIF
>TRDD3|medium-sized|TRDV1|TRDJ1
TGTGCTCTTGGGGAAATCTGGGAGGCGATGGATGAGGACTGGGGGATTGTCGATAAACTCATCTTT
CALGEIWEAMDEDWGIVDKLIF
>TRDD3|NA|TRDV1|TRDJ2
TGTGCTATTGGGGAGCCGCCTTACTACAAAACCACGTATACTGAGGGATACGGGACAGCGAAACTCTTCTTT
CAIGEPPYYKTTYTEGYGTAKLFF
>NA|NA|TRDV2|TRDJ1
TGTGCCTGTGACACCGCTGAAGGACTGGTGGCGCACCGAGGGGCGGATAAACTCATCTTT
CACDTAEGLVAHRGADKLIF
>NA|NA|TRDV2|TRDJ1
TGTGCCTGTGATCCTGTTCGCATTCCCCTCGGGCGGGACGATAAACTCATCTTT
CACDPVRIPLGRDDKLIF
>TRDD3|many|TRDV2|TRDJ1
TGTGCCTGTGACACCGGCAGCGGACGGGGGGATAGAGGCACCGATAAACTCATCTTT
CACDTGSGRGDRGTDKLIF
>TRDD3|NA|TRDV1|TRDJ1
TGTGCTATTGGGGAAAGTAGACTGGGGGATACGCACGCCACCGATAAACTCATCTTT
CAIGESRLGDTHATDKLIF
>NA|many|TRDV1|TRDJ1
TGTGCTCTTGGGGAGGCCTTCCTACGCTTACTGGGGGGTCACGAGTACACCGATAAACTCATCTTT
CALGEAFLRLLGGHEYTDKLIF
>NA|NA|TRDV2|TRDJ1
TGTGCCTGTGATACTCTTGGGTCCCGACCGTGGGATAAACGCATCTTT
CACDTLGSRPWDKRIF
>NA|many|TRDV2|TRDJ1
TGTGCCTGTGACTCAGCGTCGGCAACAGGGGGGCCGAAACTCATCTTT
CACDSASATGGPKLIF
>TRDD3|NA|TRDV2|TRDJ1
TGTGCCTGTGACATAGTGGGGGATACGAGATCTTACACCGTGTCGGGGGAGAGGGAACTCATCTTT
CACDIVGDTRSYTVSGERELIF
>NA|medium-sized|TRDV2|TRDJ1
TGTGCCTGTGACATGGCGGGATACACCGATAAACTCATCTTT
CACDMAGYTDKLIF
>NA|once|TRDV1|TRDJ1
TGTGCTATTGAGGACTGTAAATATTACACGTGGGGGGACACGAAGAAACTCATCTTT
CAIEDCKYYTWGDTKKLIF
>NA|many|TRDV2|TRDJ1
TGTGCCTGTGATACGGGTAGCCGTCCCCGAGGGCTGGACGATAAACTCATCTTT
CACDTGSRPRGLDDKLIF
>NA|many|TRDV2|TRDJ1
TGTGCCTGTGACACCGGGTCGGGGGAGAAGCAACTCATCTTT
CACDTGSGEKQLIF
>NA|medium-sized|TRDV2|TRDJ1
TGTGCCTGTGACACCATGGGCCTTAGGTACACCGATAAACTCATCTTT
CACDTMGLRYTDKLIF
>TRDD3|many|TRDV2|TRDJ2
TGTGCCTGTGACTCGATACTGGGGGATACGGGGACACAACTCTTCTTT
CACDSILGDTGTQLFF
>NA|few|TRDV2|TRDJ3
TGTGCCTGTGACACGGGCCATGGGAACTCCTTGTACACCCTACAGATGTTTTTC
CACDTGHGNSLYTLQMFF
>TRDD3|NA|TRDV2|TRDJ1
TGTGCCTGTGACACGGTGGGAACTGGGGTCTACACTCACTCAGAGTACACCTATACACTCATCTTT
CACDTVGTGVYTHSEYTYTLIF
>NA|few|TRDV2|TRDJ1
TGTGCCTGTGACACTCTCCCTTCTCGGGCTGTGTGCTCTTACACCGATACACTCATCTTT
CACDTLPSRAVCSYTDTLIF
>NA|NA|TRDV2|TRDJ1
TGTGCCTATGACACCGCCGTTGTGGGCAAGTACACCGATAAACTCATCTTT
CAYDTAVVGKYTDKLIF
>NA|few|TRDV2|TRDJ1
TGTGCCTGTGACACCCGCGCTGTGGCCACCTACACCGATAAACTCATCTTT
CACDTRAVATYTDKLIF
>NA|NA|TRDV2|TRDJ1
TGTGCCTGTGACGCCGGGAGCTCGACGAGGAGGGATAGGACCGGGAAACTCATCTTT
CACDAGSSTRRDRTGKLIF
>TRDD3|many|TRDV2|TRDJ1
TGTGCCTGTGACACTATAACTTCTAGGGCTGGGGGCTCGTACACCGATAAACTCATCTTT
CACDTITSRAGGSYTDKLIF
>TRDD3|NA|TRDV2|TRDJ1
TGTGCCTGTGACACCGGTTTGGGGGATGCCCGTAAACTCATCTTT
CACDTGLGDARKLIF
>NA|NA|TRDV2|TRDJ3
TGTGCCTGTGACACCGGCGAAGCCCGCTCCTTGTACACCCTACAGATGTTTTTC
CACDTGEARSLYTLQMFF
>NA|NA|TRDV2|TRDJ1
TGTGCCTGTGACACCGTTGAGTGCCACCTGCTACCTGGTGTACTCACCGATAAACTCATCTTT
CACDTVECHLLPGVLTDKLIF
>TRDD3|NA|TRDV2|TRDJ1
TGTGCCTGTGACACCGTAGCTGGGGGATCCCACACCGATAAACTCATCTTT
CACDTVAGGSHTDKLIF
>TRDD3|few|TRDV2|TRDJ1
TGTGCCTGTGACACAAGAACTGGGGCAGAGCCATCGTACACCGATAAACTCATCTTT
CACDTRTGAEPSYTDKLIF
>TRDD3|many|TRDV2|TRDJ1
TGTGCCTGTGACACCGTCCCTGGGGGATACAACTCGACTTCATACACCGATAAACTCATCTTT
CACDTVPGGYNSTSYTDKLIF
>TRDD3|NA|TRDV2|TRDJ1
TGTGCCTGTGACGCCGGGACTACGGGGAAAGGACTGGGGGAGACCGATAAACTCATCTTT
CACDAGTTGKGLGETDKLIF
>TRDD3|NA|TRDV2|TRDJ1
TGTGCCTTTGACGCAAGGGGGGATACGAAGAACACCTCGGGGGGAGGGACACTCATCTTT
CAFDARGDTKNTSGGGTLIF
>TRDD3|NA|TRDV2|TRDJ3
TGTGCCTGTGACACCCTGGGGGCCCAGATCTCCTGGGACACCCGACAGATGTTTTTC
CACDTLGAQISWDTRQMFF
>NA|many|TRDV2|TRDJ1
TGTGCCTGTGACACCGTGGGGGCTCGTCTCACCGATAAACTCATCTTT
CACDTVGARLTDKLIF
>NA|many|TRDV2|TRDJ1
TGTGCCTGTGACACCGTTGAGTCCAACCTGCGTACTGGTGTACTCACCGCTAAACTCATCTTT
CACDTVESNLRTGVLTAKLIF
>NA|NA|TRDV2|TRDJ1
TGTGCCTATGACACTTGGGCCGCACGGGGGGACAAGGATAAACTCATCTTT
CAYDTWAARGDKDKLIF
>TRDD3|few|TRDV1|TRDJ1
TGTGCTCTTGGGGAACCCCCGCCCTTCCGTCCCTTATACTGGGGGATACTCCTGTACACCGATAAGCTCATCTTT
CALGEPPPFRPLYWGILLYTDKLIF
>NA|many|TRDV2|TRDJ1
TGTGCCTGTGACAAAAGGTCAAGGGAGGAGACGCGTAACACCGATAAACTCATCTTT
CACDKRSREETRNTDKLIF
>TRDD3|NA|TRDV3|TRDJ1
TGTGCCCTCTCCTCCTACGACCTGGGGGATAAAACCGATAAACTCATCTTT
CALSSYDLGDKTDKLIF
>TRDD2|many|TRDV1|TRDJ1
TGTGCTCTTGGGGAATTGTCAATTCCTACTCAGACTGGAGTACGTACCCTGGCCGATAAACTCATCTTT
CALGELSIPTQTGVRTLADKLIF
>NA|many|TRDV2|TRDJ1
TGTGCCTGTGACACCCTGGAAATGGGGGTCCCTTACCTCACCGATAACCTCATCTTT
CACDTLEMGVPYLTDNLIF
>NA|NA|TRDV2|TRDJ1
TGTGCCTGTGACACCGGCAATCGGGAGGAGACGCGGCGAACCGATAAACTCATCTTT
CACDTGNREETRRTDKLIF
>TRDD2|NA|TRDV2|TRDJ1
TGTGCCTGTGACACCGGACATATTCCTACGTCTCCAGGTCTCATTACACACGATACACTCATCTTT
CACDTGHIPTSPGLITHDTLIF
>TRDD3|few|TRDV1|TRDJ1
TGTGCTCTTGGGGAACGAATACTGGGGGTCGTTGAGGGGACCGATAAACTCATCTTT
CALGERILGVVEGTDKLIF
>TRDD3|NA|TRDV2|TRDJ1
TGTGCCTGTGAAACCCTCTCGAGGGGGATTGATTCCTCCACCGATAACCTTATCTTT
CACETLSRGIDSSTDNLIF
>TRDD3|few|TRDV2|TRDJ1
TGTGCCTGTGACACCGTAAAGGGGGGATACGTGCTGACCGATAAACTCATCTTT
CACDTVKGGYVLTDKLIF
>TRDD3|many|TRDV2|TRDJ1
TGTGCCTGTGACACCGGTAGGGCTCAGATGGGGGATAGAAGCGGTAAACTCATCTTT
CACDTGRAQMGDRSGKLIF
>NA|NA|TRDV2|TRDJ1
TGTGCCTGTGACACCGTAGTGGGCCGTAAGAGACGAGAAACCGATAAACTCATCTTT
CACDTVVGRKRRETDKLIF
>NA|NA|TRDV1|TRDJ1
TGTGCTCTTGGGGCACTAGCGCCCCCCGACTGGTGGATACAGGATAAACTCATCTTT
CALGALAPPDWWIQDKLIF
>TRDD3|many|TRDV2|TRDJ1
TGTGCCTGTGACACCGTACTGGGGCAAGTGGATAACCTCATCTTT
CACDTVLGQVDNLIF